This entry lists 5 T cell receptor beta chains sequenced from one sample in a study of T cells after posttransplantation cyclophosphamide. Clones were read by immunoSEQ multiplex PCR, and TCRdb kept only the in-frame ones, dropping some. The table includes under 7,000 clones, approximately 84% detected once. The sample comprised memory CD4+ T cells sorted from blood. All receptors come from a woman in her forties or fifties in good health and a related stem cell transplant donor.

The chain combines TRBV7-8 with TRBJ1-3; no firm D call. Trimming removed 3 bases at V and 6 bases at J, with 15 bases between. Looked up from germline, CDR1 is SGHVS and CDR2 is FQNEAQ. The CDR3 has 15 amino acids. The CDR3 protein is CASSLSTAFENTIYF. In DNA form, the CDR3 reads TGTGCCAGCAGCTTGTCCACAGCCTTTGAAAACACCATATATTTT.

This clone was counted between two and nine times. The rearrangement uses TRBV2 and TRBJ2-3, with 7 bases that match TRBD1. This CDR3 comprises 11 residues. The V gene end was trimmed by 8 bases and the J gene end by 8 bases; junction bases not matched to a gene: 4. The germline gives CDR1 SNHLY, CDR2 FYNNEI. The CDR3 here is CASLGGPTQYF. The CDR3 region has the DNA TGTGCCAGCCTAGGGGGCCCTACGCAGTATTTT.

The rearrangement links TRBV30 to TRBJ2-5; D gene unclear. The V end was cut by 2 bases, the J end by 2 bases, with 3 bases between. The CDR3 consists of 11 residues. Germline lookup yields CDR1 GTSNPN and CDR2 SVGIG (reference sequence). The CDR3 DNA reads TGTGCCTGGAGTCTACAAGAGACCCAGTACTTC. This sequence encodes CAWSLQETQYF.

The chain combines TRBV7-9 with TRBJ2-1, with TRBD2 identical over 9 bases. CDR1 and CDR2 from the germline V gene are SEHNR and FQNEAQ (reference sequence). The CDR3 totals 14 residues. V trimming: 10 bases; J trimming: 7 bases; junction bases outside the gene matches: 11. The CDR3 sequence: CATTAGTSLNEQFF. The CDR3 DNA is TGTGCCACCACGGCCGGGACTAGCCTGAATGAGCAGTTCTTC.

The gene calls are TRBV19 and TRBJ1-5; D is possibly TRBD1 (5 bases). Germline assignment: CDR1 LNHDA and CDR2 SQIVND (reference sequence). The CDR3 is 17 amino acids. Trimming removed 4 bases at V and 2 bases at J, with 18 bases between. CDR3: CASSRAGTRAGNQPQHF. For the CDR3, the DNA is TGTGCCAGTAGTAGAGCAGGGACTAGGGCGGGCAATCAGCCCCAGCATTTT.